This T cell receptor (beta chain) was obtained from a study of cytomegalovirus exposure and HLA in healthy donors. With 60 Vbeta and 13 Jbeta primers, the PCR was carried out. Original methodology: Among the unique TCR beta chains that a later analysis counted, around 82 million in all, roughly 11 million were shared. Some clones are missing from TCRdb's copy, which holds only in-frame ones; the method was immunoSEQ multiplex PCR. For V, J and clone size, that table is used; D and trimming come from the DNA. The data show 200,000 to 300,000 clones, more than 75% seen once. CDR3 length: 14 amino acids. Trimming cost V 8 bases and J 1 base; bases outside gene matches: 7. In germline, CDR1 is MNHNY, CDR2 SVGAGI (reference sequence).

This receptor was obtained from a middle-aged woman in good health and CMV-seropositive. Sequenced input: PBMCs. The gene calls are TRBV6-6 and TRBJ1-1; 7 bases fit TRBD1. The CDR3 loop is CASSRDRANTEAFF. The DNA of the CDR3 is TGTGCCAGCTCTCGGGACAGAGCGAACACTGAAGCTTTCTTT.